This TCR beta chain emerged from a study of early T cells in non-severe SARS-CoV-2 infection. Study results and caveats: Anti-spike CD8 responses were favored by VDJdb matching, which missed private and CD4 specificities.

Notes on this clonotype: As yet, its antigen is unknown.

Attachment of unique molecular identifiers was made to individual cDNA molecules. One entry per CDR3 protein, called by TCRdb with MiXCR from the 5' RACE reads. Here the sample spans more than 50,000 distinct CDR3 sequences, around 12% being singletons. V gave up 0 bases and J gave up 4 bases, with 10 bases separating them. This CDR3 is 14 amino acids long. Germline V CDR1 and CDR2: MDHEN, SYDVKM. The receptor's source is an adult who was a healthcare worker with PCR-confirmed SARS-CoV-2 infection or an uninfected control (not recorded which). V gene TRBV28 combines with J gene TRBJ2-7; weak D call: TRBD1 (5 bases). Sequencing was carried out using whole blood. CDR3 in amino acids: CASSLWGPSYEQYF. The CDR3 coding sequence is TGTGCCAGCAGTTTATGGGGGCCCTCTTACGAGCAGTACTTC.